This T cell receptor (beta chain) appears in the sequencing data of a study of identical twins. Germline CDR1 LGHDT, CDR2 YNNKEL (reference sequence). V was clipped by 1 base and J by 5 bases, with 5 bases between them. There are 13 residues in the CDR3. In its sample, this clonotype was seen a few times. TCRdb re-called the 5' RACE reads with MiXCR, one entry per CDR3 protein. Found here are 1.5 million to 2 million distinct CDR3 sequences, roughly a third of them singletons; the top ten hold about 0.27%. The rearrangement joins TRBV3-1 to TRBJ1-4, with unresolved D. The TCR sequence derives from a newborn girl in good health. The sequencing sample was made of cord blood. For the CDR3, the DNA is TGTGCCAGCAGCCAAGTTAGGAATGAAAAACTGTTTTTT. Translation gives CASSQVRNEKLFF. The complete variable domain, with remaining parts taken from reference TRBV3-1 and TRBJ1-4, reads DTAVSQTPKYLVTQMGNDKSIKCEQNLGHDTMYWYKQDSKKFLKIMFSYNNKELIINETVPNRFSPKSPDKAHLNLHINSLELGDSAVYFCASSQVRNEKLFFGSGTQLSVL.